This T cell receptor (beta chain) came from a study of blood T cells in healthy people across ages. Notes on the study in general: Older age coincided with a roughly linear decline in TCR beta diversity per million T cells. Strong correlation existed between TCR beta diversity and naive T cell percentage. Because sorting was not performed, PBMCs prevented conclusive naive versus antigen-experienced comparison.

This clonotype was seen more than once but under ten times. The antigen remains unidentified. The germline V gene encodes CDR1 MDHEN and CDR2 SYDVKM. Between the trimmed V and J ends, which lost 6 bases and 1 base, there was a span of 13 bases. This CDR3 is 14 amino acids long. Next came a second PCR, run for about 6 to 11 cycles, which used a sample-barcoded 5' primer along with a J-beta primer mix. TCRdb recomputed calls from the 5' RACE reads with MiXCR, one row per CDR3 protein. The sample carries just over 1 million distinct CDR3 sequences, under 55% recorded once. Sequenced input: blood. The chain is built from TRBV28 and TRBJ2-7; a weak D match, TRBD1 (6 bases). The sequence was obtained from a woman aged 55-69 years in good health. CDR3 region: CASSPYRESYEQYF. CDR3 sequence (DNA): TGTGCCAGCAGCCCCTACAGGGAATCCTACGAGCAGTACTTC.